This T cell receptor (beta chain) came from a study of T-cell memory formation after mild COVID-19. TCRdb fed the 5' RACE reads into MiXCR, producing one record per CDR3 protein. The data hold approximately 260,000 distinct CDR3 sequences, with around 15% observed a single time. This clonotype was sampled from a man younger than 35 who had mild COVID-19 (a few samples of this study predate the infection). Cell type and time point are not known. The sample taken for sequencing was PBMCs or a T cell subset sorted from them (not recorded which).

The CDR3 DNA follows: TGTGCCAGCAGCGGTCACATCGATGAAAAACTGTTTTTT. Protein sequence: CASSGHIDEKLFF. The chain is built from TRBV7-9 and TRBJ1-4; D uncertain. Germline-derived CDR1 and CDR2 are SEHNR and FQNEAQ (reference sequence). The CDR3 contains 13 residues. The V end lost 5 bases, the J end lost 6 bases, and 10 bases lay between the germline ends.